This TCR beta chain was identified in a study of human T cells and chemical hapten exposure. Study details: On the upper back, patch tests were applied with 0.01% DPC and read at 6 days. A mostly female patient group had alopecia areata, totalis or universalis.

TCRdb re-called the RACE reads through MiXCR, storing one row per CDR3 protein. The sample consists of 50,000 to 75,000 distinct CDR3 sequences, 8% to 13% of them appearing once. This clonotype was seen repeatedly, ten times or more. V was cut by 7 bases and J by 3 bases, with 7 bases left in between. Germline V gene data show CDR1 as MNHNY and CDR2 as SVGAGI (reference sequence). This CDR3 contains 12 residues. Time point in this sample: patch test 3, about 24 weeks after DPC sensitization. Noted treatment: therapeutic diphenylcyclopropenone sensitization with weekly scalp DPC. The receptor was isolated from a woman aged 30 to 39 with alopecia areata. Some clones in this sample may be carry-over from other donors' samples. The chain is built from TRBV6-6 and TRBJ2-1; a weak D match, TRBD2 (5 bases). The sample consisted of whole blood, taken in connection with sensitization to the hapten diphenylcyclopropenone (DPC). The DNA of the CDR3 is TGTGCCAGCACTCGGGACTACAATGAGCAGTTCTTC. Translated, it gives CASTRDYNEQFF.